The T cell receptor (beta chain) under discussion was sequenced for a study of metastatic and nonmetastatic thyroid tumors. Background on the study: The study looked at repertoires side by side in blood and in tumor or nodule tissue from malignant and benign thyroid patients. Study-wide points: Benign nodules were reported to have significantly lower TCR beta diversity than malignant thyroid tumors, in blood and tumor.

Through MiXCR, TCRdb re-clonotyped the PCR reads. The sample carries about 93,000 clones, about 13% recorded once. Nobody among the patients had been given any treatment before thyroid surgery. This clone was seen repeatedly, ten times or more. The target antigen is unknown. Trimming pared 3 bases from V and 9 bases from J, leaving 5 bases between. The CDR3 is made up of 11 amino acids. Looked up from germline, CDR1 is MDHEN and CDR2 is SYDVKM. V is TRBV28 and J is TRBJ1-4, with D hard to call. This clonotype was obtained from a female donor with papillary thyroid cancer or a benign thyroid nodule (not recorded which). Some clones in this sample may be carry-over from other donors' samples. Sequencing was performed on blood. In nucleotides, the CDR3 is TGTGCCAGCAGTTTTGGGCAAAAACTGTTTTTT. Its translation is CASSFGQKLFF.